This entry describes one T cell receptor (beta chain). Antigen unknown. Assay used: immunoSEQ multiplex PCR; TCRdb lists only in-frame clones, some missing. Here the sample spans over 45,000 clones, around 81% being singletons. The data were taken from a study of identifying expanded T cells in peripheral blood. The CDR3 extends over 14 amino acids. Trimming removed 3 bases from V and 0 bases from J, with 7 bases in between. In germline, CDR1 is SGHTA, CDR2 FQGTGA. Study results and limitations: Around 1.2 clones differed between technical replicates, versus about 15 and 19 over time.

The chain carries TRBV7-3 and TRBJ2-3, with D possibly matching TRBD1 (6 bases). The receptor comes from a person aged 18 to 75 in good health. Sequenced: blood. CDR3 nucleotide sequence: TGTGCCAGCAGCTTGCAGGGGAGCACAGATACGCAGTATTTT. Its protein is CASSLQGSTDTQYF.